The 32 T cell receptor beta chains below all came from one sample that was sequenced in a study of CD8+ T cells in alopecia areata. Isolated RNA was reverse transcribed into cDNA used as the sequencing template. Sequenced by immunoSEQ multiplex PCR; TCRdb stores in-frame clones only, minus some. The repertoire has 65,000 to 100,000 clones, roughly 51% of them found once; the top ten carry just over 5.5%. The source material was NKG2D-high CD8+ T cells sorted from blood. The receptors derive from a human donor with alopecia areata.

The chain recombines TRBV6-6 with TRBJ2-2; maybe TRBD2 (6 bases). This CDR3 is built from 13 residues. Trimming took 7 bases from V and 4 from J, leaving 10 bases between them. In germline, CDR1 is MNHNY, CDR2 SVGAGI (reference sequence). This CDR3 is CASTLGGTGELFF. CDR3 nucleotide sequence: TGTGCCAGCACCCTCGGGGGCACCGGGGAGCTGTTTTTT.

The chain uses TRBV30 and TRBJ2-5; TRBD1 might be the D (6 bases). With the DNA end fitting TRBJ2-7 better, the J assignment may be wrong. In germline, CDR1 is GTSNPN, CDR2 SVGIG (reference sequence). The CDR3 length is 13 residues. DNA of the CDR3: TGTGCCCATCCGGGACACACGATCTACGAGCAGTACTTC. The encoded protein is CAHPGHTIYEQYF.

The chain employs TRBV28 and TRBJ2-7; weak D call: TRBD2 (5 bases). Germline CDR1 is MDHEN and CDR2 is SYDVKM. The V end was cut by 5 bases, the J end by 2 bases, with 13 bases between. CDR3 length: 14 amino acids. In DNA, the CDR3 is TGTGCCAGCAGTAGAGCGGTTTCCCCCTACGAGCAGTACTTC. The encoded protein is CASSRAVSPYEQYF.

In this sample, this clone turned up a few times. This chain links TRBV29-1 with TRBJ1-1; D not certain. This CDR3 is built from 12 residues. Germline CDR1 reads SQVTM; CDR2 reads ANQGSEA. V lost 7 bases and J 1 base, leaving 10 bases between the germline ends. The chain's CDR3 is CSAEVGNTEAFF. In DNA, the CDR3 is TGCAGCGCGGAGGTTGGGAACACTGAAGCTTTCTTT.

The CDR3 bases are TGTGCCAGCAGTTACGAGACTAGCGGGCTTCACAATGAGCAGTTCTTC. This sequence encodes CASSYETSGLHNEQFF. V and J are TRBV27 and TRBJ2-1; TRBD2 agrees at 10 bases. V dropped 4 bases and J dropped 5; count of bases not matched to a gene: 8. Germline V lookup: CDR1 MNHEY, CDR2 SMNVEV (reference sequence). CDR3 length equals 16 residues.

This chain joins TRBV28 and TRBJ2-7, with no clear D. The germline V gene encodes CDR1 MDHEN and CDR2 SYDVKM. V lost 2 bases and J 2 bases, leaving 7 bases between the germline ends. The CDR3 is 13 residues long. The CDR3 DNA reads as TGTGCCAGCAGTTTAAGATTAACCTACGAGCAGTACTTC. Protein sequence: CASSLRLTYEQYF. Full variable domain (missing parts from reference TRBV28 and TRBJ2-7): DVKVTQSSRYLVKRTGEKVFLECVQDMDHENMFWYRQDPGLGLRLIYFSYDVKMKEKGDIPEGYSVSREKKERFSLILESASTNQTSMYLCASSLRLTYEQYFGPGTRLTVT.

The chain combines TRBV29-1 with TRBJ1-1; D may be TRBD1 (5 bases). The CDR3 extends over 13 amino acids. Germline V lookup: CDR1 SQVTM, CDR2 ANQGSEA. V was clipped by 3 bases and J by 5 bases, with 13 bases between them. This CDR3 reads CSVDGGWGTEAFF. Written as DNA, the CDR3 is TGCAGCGTTGACGGGGGTTGGGGTACTGAAGCTTTCTTT.

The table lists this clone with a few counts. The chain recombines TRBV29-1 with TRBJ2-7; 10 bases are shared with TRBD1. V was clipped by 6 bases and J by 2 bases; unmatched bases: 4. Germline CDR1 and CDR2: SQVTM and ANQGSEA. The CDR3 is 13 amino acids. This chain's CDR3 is CSVPGTGAYEQYF. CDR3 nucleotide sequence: TGCAGCGTGCCCGGGACAGGGGCCTACGAGCAGTACTTC.

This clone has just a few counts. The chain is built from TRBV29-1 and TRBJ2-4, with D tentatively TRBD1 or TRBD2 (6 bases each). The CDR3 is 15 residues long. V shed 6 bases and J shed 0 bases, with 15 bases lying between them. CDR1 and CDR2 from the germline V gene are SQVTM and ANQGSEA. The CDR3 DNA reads TGCAGCGTCTTAGGGGGGTTACTAGCCAAAAACATTCAGTACTTC. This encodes CSVLGGLLAKNIQYF.

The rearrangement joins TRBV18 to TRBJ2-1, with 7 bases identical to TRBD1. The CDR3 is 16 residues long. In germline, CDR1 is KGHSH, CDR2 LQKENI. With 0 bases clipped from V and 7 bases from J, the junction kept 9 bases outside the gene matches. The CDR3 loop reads CASSPPDRVGGNEQFF. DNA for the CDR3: TGTGCCAGCTCACCACCCGACAGGGTTGGAGGTAATGAGCAGTTCTTC.

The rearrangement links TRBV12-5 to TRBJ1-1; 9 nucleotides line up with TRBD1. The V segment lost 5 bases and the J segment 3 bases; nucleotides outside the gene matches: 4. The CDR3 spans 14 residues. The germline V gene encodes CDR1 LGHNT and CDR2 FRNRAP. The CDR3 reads CASGPDRGDTEAFF. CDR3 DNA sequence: TGTGCTAGTGGTCCGGACAGGGGTGACACTGAAGCTTTCTTT.

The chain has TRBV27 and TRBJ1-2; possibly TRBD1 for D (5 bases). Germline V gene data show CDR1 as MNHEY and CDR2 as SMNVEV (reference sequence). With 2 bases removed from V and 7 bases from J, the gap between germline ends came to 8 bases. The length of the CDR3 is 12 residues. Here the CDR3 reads CASSLQGSGYTF. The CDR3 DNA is TGTGCCAGCAGTTTACAGGGTTCTGGCTACACCTTC.

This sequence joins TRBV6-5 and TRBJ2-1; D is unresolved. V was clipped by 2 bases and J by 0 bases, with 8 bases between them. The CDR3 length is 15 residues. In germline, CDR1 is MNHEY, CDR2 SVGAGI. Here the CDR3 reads CASSYQESSYNEQFF. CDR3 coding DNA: TGTGCCAGCAGTTACCAGGAGAGCTCCTACAATGAGCAGTTCTTC.

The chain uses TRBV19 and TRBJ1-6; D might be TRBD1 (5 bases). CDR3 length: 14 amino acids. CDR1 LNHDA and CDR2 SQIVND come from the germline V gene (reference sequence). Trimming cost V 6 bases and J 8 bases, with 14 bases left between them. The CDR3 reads CASSSWMGDSPLHF. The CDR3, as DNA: TGTGCCAGTAGCTCCTGGATGGGGGATTCACCCCTCCACTTT.

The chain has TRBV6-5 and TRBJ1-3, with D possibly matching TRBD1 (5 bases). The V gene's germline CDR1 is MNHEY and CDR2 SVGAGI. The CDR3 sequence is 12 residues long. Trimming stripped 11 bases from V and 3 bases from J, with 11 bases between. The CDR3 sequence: CARGRDGNTIYF. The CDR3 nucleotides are TGTGCCCGGGGCAGGGATGGAAACACCATATATTTT.

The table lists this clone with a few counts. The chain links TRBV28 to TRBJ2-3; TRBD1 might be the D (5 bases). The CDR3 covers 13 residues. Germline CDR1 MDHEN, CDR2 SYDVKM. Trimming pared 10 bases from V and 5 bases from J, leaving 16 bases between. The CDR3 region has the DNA TGTGCCACCGAGGACACCCCCCTAGATACGCAGTATTTT. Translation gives CATEDTPLDTQYF.

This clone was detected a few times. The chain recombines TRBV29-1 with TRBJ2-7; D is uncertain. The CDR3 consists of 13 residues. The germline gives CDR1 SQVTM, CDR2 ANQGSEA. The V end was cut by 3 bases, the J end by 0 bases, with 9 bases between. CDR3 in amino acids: CSVDEQSSYEQYF. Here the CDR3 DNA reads TGCAGCGTTGATGAACAGTCCTCCTACGAGCAGTACTTC.

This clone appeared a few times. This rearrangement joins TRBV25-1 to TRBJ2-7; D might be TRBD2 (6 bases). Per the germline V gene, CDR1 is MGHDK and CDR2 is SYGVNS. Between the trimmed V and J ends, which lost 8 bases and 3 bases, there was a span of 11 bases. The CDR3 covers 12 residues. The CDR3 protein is CASPAGGYEQYF. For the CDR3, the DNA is TGTGCCAGCCCAGCCGGGGGCTACGAGCAGTACTTC.

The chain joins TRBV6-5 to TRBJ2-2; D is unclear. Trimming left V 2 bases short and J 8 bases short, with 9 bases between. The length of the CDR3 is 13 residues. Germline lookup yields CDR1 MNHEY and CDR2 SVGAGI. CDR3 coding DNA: TGTGCCAGCAGTTACCCCGGTCGGGGGGAGCTGTTTTTT. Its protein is CASSYPGRGELFF.

CDR3: CASSLQLGAQVDGYTF. The CDR3, as DNA: TGTGCCAGCAGCCTCCAGCTGGGGGCCCAAGTCGATGGCTACACCTTC. The V call is TRBV7-6, the J call TRBJ1-2, with D perhaps TRBD1 (6 bases). Trimming stripped 5 bases from V and 6 bases from J, with 22 bases between. Germline V gene data show CDR1 as SGHVS and CDR2 as FNYEAQ. This CDR3 contains 16 residues. Combining the CDR3 with reference TRBV7-6 and TRBJ1-2 gives the whole variable domain GAGVSQSPRYKVTKRGQDVALRCDPISGHVSLYWYRQALGQGPEFLTYFNYEAQQDKSGLPNDRFSAERPEGSISTLTIQRTEQRDSAMYRCASSLQLGAQVDGYTFGSGTRLTVV.

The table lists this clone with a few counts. CDR3 in amino acids: CSPRQGGNNEQFF. The DNA of the CDR3 is TGCAGCCCCAGACAGGGTGGGAACAATGAGCAGTTCTTC. The chain is built from TRBV29-1 and TRBJ2-1; 7 bases agree with TRBD1. V lost 8 bases to trimming and J lost 5 bases; unmatched junction nucleotides: 9. CDR1 and CDR2 from the germline V gene are SQVTM and ANQGSEA. CDR3 length equals 13 residues.

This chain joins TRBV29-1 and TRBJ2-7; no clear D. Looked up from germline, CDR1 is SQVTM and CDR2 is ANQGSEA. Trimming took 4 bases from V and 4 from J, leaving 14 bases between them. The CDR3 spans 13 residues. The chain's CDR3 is CSVVRLDSYEQYF. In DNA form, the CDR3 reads TGCAGCGTTGTCCGACTCGATTCGTACGAGCAGTACTTC.

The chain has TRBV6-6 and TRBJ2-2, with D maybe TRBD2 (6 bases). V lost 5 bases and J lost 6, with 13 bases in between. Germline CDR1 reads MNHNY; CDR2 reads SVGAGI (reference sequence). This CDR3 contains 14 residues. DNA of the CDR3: TGTGCCAGCAGTACCCGGGGGTTGGCCGGGGAGCTGTTTTTT. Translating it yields CASSTRGLAGELFF.

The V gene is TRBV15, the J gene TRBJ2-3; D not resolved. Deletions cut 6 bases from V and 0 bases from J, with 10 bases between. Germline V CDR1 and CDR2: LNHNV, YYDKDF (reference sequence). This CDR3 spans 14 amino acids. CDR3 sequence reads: CATSRAASTDTQYF. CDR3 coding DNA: TGTGCCACCAGTCGGGCCGCAAGCACAGATACGCAGTATTTT.

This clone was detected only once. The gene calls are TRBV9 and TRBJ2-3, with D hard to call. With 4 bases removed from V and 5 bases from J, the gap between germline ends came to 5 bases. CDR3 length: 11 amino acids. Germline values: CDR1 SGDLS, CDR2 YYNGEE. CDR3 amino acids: CASSPGDTQYF. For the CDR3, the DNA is TGTGCCAGCAGCCCAGGAGATACGCAGTATTTT. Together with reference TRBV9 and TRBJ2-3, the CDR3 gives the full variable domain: DSGVTQTPKHLITATGQRVTLRCSPRSGDLSVYWYQQSLDQGLQFLIQYYNGEERAKGNILERFSAQQFPDLHSELNLSSLELGDSALYFCASSPGDTQYFGPGTRLTVL.

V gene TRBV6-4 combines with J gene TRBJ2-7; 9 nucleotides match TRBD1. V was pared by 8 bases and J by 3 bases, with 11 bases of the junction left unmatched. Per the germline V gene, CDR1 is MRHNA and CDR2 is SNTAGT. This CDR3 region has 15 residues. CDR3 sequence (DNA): TGTGCCAGCGCCATGATAGTGGACAGGGGCTACGAGCAGTACTTC. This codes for CASAMIVDRGYEQYF.

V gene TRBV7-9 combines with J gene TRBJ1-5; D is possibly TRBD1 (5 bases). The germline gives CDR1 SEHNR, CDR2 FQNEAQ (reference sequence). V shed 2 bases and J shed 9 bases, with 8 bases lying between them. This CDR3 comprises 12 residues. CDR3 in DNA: TGTGCCAGCAGCTTACCAGACAGGCCCCAGCATTTT. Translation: CASSLPDRPQHF.

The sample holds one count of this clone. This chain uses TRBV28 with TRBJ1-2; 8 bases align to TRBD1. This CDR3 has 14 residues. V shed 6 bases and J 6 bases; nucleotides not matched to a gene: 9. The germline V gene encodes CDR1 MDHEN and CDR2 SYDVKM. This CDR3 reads CASSRITGGDGYTF. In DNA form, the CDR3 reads TGTGCCAGCAGCCGTATAACAGGGGGTGATGGCTACACCTTC.

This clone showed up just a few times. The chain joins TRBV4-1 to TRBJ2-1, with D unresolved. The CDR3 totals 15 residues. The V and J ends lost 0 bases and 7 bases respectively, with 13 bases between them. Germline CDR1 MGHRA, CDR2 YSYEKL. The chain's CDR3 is CASSQDWGAGNEQFF. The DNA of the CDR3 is TGCGCCAGCAGCCAAGATTGGGGTGCCGGGAATGAGCAGTTCTTC.

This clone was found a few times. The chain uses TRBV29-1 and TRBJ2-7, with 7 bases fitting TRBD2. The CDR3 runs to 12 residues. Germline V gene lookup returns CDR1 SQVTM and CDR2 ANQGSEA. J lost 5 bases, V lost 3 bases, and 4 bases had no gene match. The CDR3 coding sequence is TGCAGCGTTGACGGGGGGTTGAACGAGCAGTACTTC. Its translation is CSVDGGLNEQYF.

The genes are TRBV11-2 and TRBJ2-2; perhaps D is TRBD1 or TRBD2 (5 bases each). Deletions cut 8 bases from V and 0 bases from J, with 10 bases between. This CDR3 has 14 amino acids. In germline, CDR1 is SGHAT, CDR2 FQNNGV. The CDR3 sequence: CASPGTPNTGELFF. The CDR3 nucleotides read TGTGCCAGCCCCGGGACGCCGAACACCGGGGAGCTGTTTTTT.

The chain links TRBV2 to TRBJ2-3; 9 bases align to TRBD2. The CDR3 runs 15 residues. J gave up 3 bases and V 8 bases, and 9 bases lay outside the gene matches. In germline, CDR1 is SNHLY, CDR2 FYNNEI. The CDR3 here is CASFAAGGSTDTQYF. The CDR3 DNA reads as TGTGCCAGCTTTGCAGCGGGAGGTTCGACAGATACGCAGTATTTT.